This is a list of T cell receptor beta chains from one sample in a study of blood T cell repertoires in COVID-19. The protocol was immunoSEQ multiplex PCR, while the TCRdb copy is restricted to in-frame clones and leaves out a portion. The sample records approximately 150,000 clones, around 90% being singletons. Sequencing input: peripheral blood. All receptors derive from a woman aged 60 to 75 with acute or convalescent COVID-19. CDR3s include the opening cysteine and the closing phenylalanine or tryptophan. Fields, in order: CDR3 protein, CDR3 DNA, clone size, D gene, J gene, V gene. A D gene is named only where the DNA matches it firmly. Size tells how often a clone was seen (once, few, many) or the class of an expanded clone, and some rows leave it out.

CDR3: CASSPPDDGAYEQYF
DNA: TGTGCCAGCTCACCACCGGACGACGGGGCCTACGAGCAGTACTTC
size: -
D: -
J: TRBJ2-7
V: TRBV18

CDR3: CASGGGLGNQPQHF
DNA: TGTGCCAGCGGGGGGGGCTTGGGCAATCAGCCCCAGCATTTT
size: -
D: -
J: TRBJ1-5
V: TRBV7-8

CDR3: CASSQEGIGRETGGYTF
DNA: TGCGCCAGCAGCCAAGAAGGGATCGGCAGGGAAACGGGCGGCTACACCTTC
size: few
D: -
J: TRBJ1-2
V: TRBV4-3

CDR3: CASSPGIAGGGTDTQYF
DNA: TGTGCCAGCAGCCCAGGGATCGCCGGAGGGGGCACAGATACGCAGTATTTT
size: -
D: -
J: TRBJ2-3
V: TRBV7-9

CDR3: CASSPAPSGGYNEQFF
DNA: TGCGCCAGCAGCCCGGCCCCTAGCGGGGGTTACAATGAGCAGTTCTTC
size: -
D: TRBD2
J: TRBJ2-1
V: TRBV5-1

CDR3: CASTRGGGGKNIQYF
DNA: TGTGCCAGCACCCGGGGAGGGGGGGGCAAAAACATTCAGTACTTC
size: once
D: -
J: TRBJ2-4
V: TRBV28

CDR3: CASSQGAGTTKSYEQYF
DNA: TGCGCCAGCAGCCAAGGGGCAGGAACGACAAAGTCCTACGAGCAGTACTTC
size: -
D: -
J: TRBJ2-7
V: TRBV4-3

CDR3: CASSLLGGVDTEAFF
DNA: TGTGCCAGCAGCTTACTCGGGGGGGTGGACACTGAAGCTTTCTTT
size: -
D: -
J: TRBJ1-1
V: TRBV13

CDR3: CASRRSGQGASAEAFF
DNA: TGTGCCAGCAGACGGAGCGGGCAGGGTGCATCCGCTGAAGCTTTCTTT
size: -
D: -
J: TRBJ1-1
V: TRBV28

CDR3: CASSLVGSHYGYTF
DNA: TGTGCCAGCAGCTTGGTAGGGAGCCACTATGGCTACACCTTC
size: -
D: -
J: TRBJ1-2
V: TRBV5-4

CDR3: CASRPGQGVYEQYF
DNA: TGTGCCAGCAGACCGGGACAGGGGGTCTACGAGCAGTACTTC
size: -
D: TRBD1
J: TRBJ2-7
V: TRBV6-6

CDR3: CASSQIFRGASTDTQYF
DNA: TGCGCCAGCAGCCAGATTTTTCGCGGCGCTAGCACAGATACGCAGTATTTT
size: -
D: -
J: TRBJ2-3
V: TRBV4-1

CDR3: CSVVRPTGEQYF
DNA: TGCAGCGTTGTCAGACCCACGGGGGAGCAGTACTTC
size: once
D: -
J: TRBJ2-7
V: TRBV29-1

CDR3: CASSERGGYGYTF
DNA: TGTGCCAGCAGTGAACGGGGAGGCTATGGCTACACCTTC
size: many
D: -
J: TRBJ1-2
V: TRBV6-1

CDR3: CASSQGVEQGRRETQYF
DNA: TGCGCCAGCAGCCAAGGTGTGGAACAGGGGAGGAGAGAGACCCAGTACTTC
size: -
D: -
J: TRBJ2-5
V: TRBV4-1

CDR3: CASSTGQGRDTEAFF
DNA: TGTGCCAGCAGCACGGGACAGGGGAGGGACACTGAAGCTTTCTTT
size: -
D: TRBD1
J: TRBJ1-1
V: TRBV5-4